These 3 T cell receptor beta chains came from one sample sequenced in a study of T cell responses to AZD1222 COVID-19 vaccine. The table came from immunoSEQ multiplex PCR; TCRdb's copy has only in-frame clones and leaves some out. In the table there are over 150,000 clones, about nine tenths of which are singletons. The input for sequencing was peripheral blood, taken on day 0 of AZD1222 vaccination. These TCRs come from an adult in good health.

The rearrangement joins TRBV11-2 to TRBJ1-2; possible D gene TRBD1, 6 bases. CDR1 is SGHAT and CDR2 is FQNNGV in the germline V gene. The V gene lost 2 bases and the J gene lost 6 bases, with 13 bases spanning the gap. CDR3 length: 14 amino acids. This chain's CDR3 is CASSLLQGNDGYTF. The CDR3 coding sequence is TGTGCCAGCAGCTTACTACAGGGTAATGATGGCTACACCTTC.

The chain has TRBV5-1 and TRBJ2-1; tentative D call: TRBD2 (7 bases). Trimming cost V 0 bases and J 1 base, with 14 bases left between them. CDR1 and CDR2 (germline): SGHRS, YFSETQ. The CDR3 extends over 17 amino acids. The chain's CDR3 is CASSLAPGGTSYNEQFF. DNA for the CDR3: TGCGCCAGCAGCTTGGCACCGGGGGGCACGTCCTACAATGAGCAGTTCTTC.

V gene TRBV9 combines with J gene TRBJ2-5; no reliable D call. Germline lookup yields CDR1 SGDLS and CDR2 YYNGEE. Trimming cost V 3 bases and J 6 bases, with 21 bases left between them. This CDR3 spans 16 amino acids. Here the CDR3 DNA reads TGTGCCAGCAGCGCCACTCCGGGCCCCGCGGCGCAGACCCAGTACTTC. As protein: CASSATPGPAAQTQYF.